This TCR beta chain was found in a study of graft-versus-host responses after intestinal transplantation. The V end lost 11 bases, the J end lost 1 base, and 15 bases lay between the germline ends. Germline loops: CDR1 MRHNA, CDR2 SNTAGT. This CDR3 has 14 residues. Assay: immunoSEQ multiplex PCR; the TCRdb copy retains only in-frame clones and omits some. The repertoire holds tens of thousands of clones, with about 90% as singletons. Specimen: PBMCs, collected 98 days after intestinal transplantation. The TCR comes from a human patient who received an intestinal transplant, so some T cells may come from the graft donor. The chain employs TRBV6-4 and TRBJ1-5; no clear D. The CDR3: CAGGWFRSNQPQHF. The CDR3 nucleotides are TGTGCCGGCGGATGGTTTCGGAGCAATCAGCCCCAGCATTTT.